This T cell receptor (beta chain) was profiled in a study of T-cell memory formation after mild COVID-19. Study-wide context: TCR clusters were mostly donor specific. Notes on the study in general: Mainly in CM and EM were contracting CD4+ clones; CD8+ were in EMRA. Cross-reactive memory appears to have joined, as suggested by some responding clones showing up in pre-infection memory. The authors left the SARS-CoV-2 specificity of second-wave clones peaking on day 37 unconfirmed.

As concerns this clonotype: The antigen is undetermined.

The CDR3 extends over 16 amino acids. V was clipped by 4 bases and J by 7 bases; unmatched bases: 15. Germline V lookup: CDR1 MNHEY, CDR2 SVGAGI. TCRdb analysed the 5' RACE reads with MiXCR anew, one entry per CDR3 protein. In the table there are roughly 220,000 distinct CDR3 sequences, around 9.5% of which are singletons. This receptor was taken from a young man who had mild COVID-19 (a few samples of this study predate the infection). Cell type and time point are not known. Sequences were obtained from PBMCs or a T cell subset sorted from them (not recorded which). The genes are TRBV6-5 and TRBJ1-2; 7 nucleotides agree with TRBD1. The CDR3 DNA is TGTGCCAGCAGTTCCCTGGCTAACAGGGGCCGGGGTGGCTACACCTTC. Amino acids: CASSSLANRGRGGYTF.